These 13 T cell receptor beta chains were all obtained from the same sample, sequenced in a study of blood T cell repertoires in COVID-19. Method: immunoSEQ multiplex PCR; TCRdb's copy keeps in-frame clones and lacks some. The repertoire holds some 30,000 clones, with roughly 89% as singletons. The sequencing sample was made of peripheral blood. These receptors were taken from a man between 65 and 85 years old with active COVID-19.

The chain couples TRBV6-5 to TRBJ1-5; a weak D match, TRBD1 (5 bases). Trimming took off 0 bases at V and 0 bases at J, with 6 bases between the two ends. Looked up from germline, CDR1 is MNHEY and CDR2 is SVGAGI. This CDR3 spans 15 amino acids. The CDR3 nucleotides read TGTGCCAGCAGTTACTCGGGGCGTAGCAATCAGCCCCAGCATTTT. This codes for CASSYSGRSNQPQHF.

V is TRBV24-1 and J is TRBJ2-1; the match to TRBD1 covers 7 bases. CDR1 and CDR2 from the germline V gene are KGHDR and SFDVKD. This CDR3 comprises 17 residues. The junction had 14 bases not matched to a gene; V was cut back by 2 bases and J by 8 bases. DNA for the CDR3: TGTGCCACCAGTGATTCTCTCGGACAGGCCGGGTTCCATGAGCAGTTCTTC. Protein: CATSDSLGQAGFHEQFF.

The chain recombines TRBV7-3 with TRBJ2-3, with D possibly matching TRBD2 (5 bases). The ends were cut back, 2 bases at V and 2 bases at J, with 11 bases in the middle. Germline V lookup: CDR1 SGHTA, CDR2 FQGTGA. The CDR3 length is 15 residues. The CDR3 DNA reads as TGTGCCAGCAGCTTAGGGCTAGCCTTCACAGATACGCAGTATTTT. As protein: CASSLGLAFTDTQYF.

About this clone: Germline is not matched at one junction end, which may reflect a read error. The CDR3 DNA is TGCAGTGCTAGTACAATCGGGACTAGCGGGAGAGAGACCCAGCACTTC. Protein sequence: CSASTIGTSGRETQHF. This chain uses TRBV20-1 with TRBJ2-5, with 14 bases matching TRBD2. Per the germline V gene, CDR1 is DFQATT and CDR2 is SNEGSKA (reference sequence). The CDR3 is made up of 16 amino acids.

The V and J genes are TRBV6-2 or TRBV6-3 and TRBJ1-5; the D gene is possibly TRBD1 (6 bases). From germline, CDR1 is MNHEY and CDR2 SVGEGT. This CDR3 region has 15 residues. V was shortened by 0 bases and J by 6 bases, with 12 bases between the two germline ends. In DNA form, the CDR3 reads TGTGCCAGCAGTTACTCCACAGGGAGCGGTCAGCCCCAGCATTTT. It codes for CASSYSTGSGQPQHF.

V gene TRBV10-3 combines with J gene TRBJ1-2; 7 nucleotides align to TRBD1. Germline CDR1 reads ENHRY; CDR2 reads SYGVKD. CDR3 size: 16 residues. Trimming took 0 bases from V and 7 from J; bases not matched to a gene: 11. CDR3 amino acids: CAISESMTGSVIGYTF. CDR3 DNA: TGTGCCATCAGTGAGTCGATGACAGGGTCGGTTATTGGCTACACCTTC.

The chain couples TRBV6-2 or TRBV6-3 to TRBJ2-1; 11 bases map to TRBD2. Germline loops: CDR1 MNHEY, CDR2 SVGEGT. The V gene end was trimmed by 2 bases and the J gene end by 5 bases; junction bases not matched to a gene: 8. The CDR3 length is 17 residues. The CDR3 coding sequence is TGTGCCAGCAGTTACACCCCCACTAGCGGGAGCGACAATGAGCAGTTCTTC. It encodes CASSYTPTSGSDNEQFF.

This clone occurred a few times. This chain joins TRBV7-9 and TRBJ1-2; TRBD1 is a possible D gene (5 bases). The CDR3 extends over 13 amino acids. V was trimmed by 3 bases and J by 8 bases, leaving 13 bases between them. Germline CDR1 SEHNR, CDR2 FQNEAQ (reference sequence). The chain's CDR3 is CASSFINYRGYTF. The CDR3 nucleotides are TGTGCCAGCAGCTTTATAAATTACAGGGGCTACACCTTC.

This rearrangement joins TRBV5-1 to TRBJ1-4; 7 nucleotides align to TRBD1. Looked up from germline, CDR1 is SGHRS and CDR2 is YFSETQ. V dropped 1 base and J dropped 1; count of bases not matched to a gene: 1. The CDR3 totals 15 residues. Here the CDR3 DNA reads TGCGCCAGCAGCTTGACAGGGGAAACTAATGAAAAACTGTTTTTT. The encoded protein is CASSLTGETNEKLFF.

The rearrangement joins TRBV4-3 to TRBJ2-5, with D perhaps matching TRBD1 (5 bases). The CDR3 loop spans 15 amino acids. Trimming pared 0 bases from V and 5 bases from J, leaving 13 bases between. CDR1 is LGHNA, CDR2 YSLEER, per germline. This CDR3 reads CASSQDRQGWETQYF. The DNA of the CDR3 is TGCGCCAGCAGCCAAGATCGGCAGGGATGGGAGACCCAGTACTTC.

V gene TRBV18 combines with J gene TRBJ2-7; D unresolved. There are 14 residues in the CDR3. CDR1 KGHSH and CDR2 LQKENI come from the germline V gene. V lost 1 base and J lost 1, with 8 bases in between. In DNA form, the CDR3 reads TGTGCCAGCTCACCACGCCAGTGGTCCTACGAGCAGTACTTC. Translating gives CASSPRQWSYEQYF.

This clone was counted only a few times. The chain uses TRBV7-2 and TRBJ2-7; 10 nucleotides agree with TRBD1. Trimming at V came to 5 bases and at J to 6 bases, leaving 7 bases not matched to a gene. The CDR3 length is 14 residues. Germline-derived CDR1 and CDR2 are SGHTA and FQGNSA. CDR3 bases: TGTGCCAGCAGCCCCCTGACAGGGGGCGGCGAGCAGTACTTC. Its translation: CASSPLTGGGEQYF.

The chain uses TRBV6-2 or TRBV6-3 and TRBJ2-7; the match to TRBD2 covers 11 bases. The CDR3 length is 14 residues. Germline V gene lookup returns CDR1 MNHEY and CDR2 SVGEGT. With 5 bases clipped from V and 3 bases from J, the junction kept 3 bases outside the gene matches. CDR3 coding DNA: TGTGCCAGCAGTAGACTAGCGGGACACTACGAGCAGTACTTC. Protein sequence: CASSRLAGHYEQYF.